A single sample gave rise to the 21 T cell receptor beta chains below, sequenced in a study of cytomegalovirus exposure and HLA in healthy donors. PCR amplification relied on 60 Vbeta primers (plus 13 Jbeta primers). Clones were read by immunoSEQ multiplex PCR, and TCRdb kept only the in-frame ones, dropping some. The table has 130,000 to 150,000 clones, about 80% seen once; the top ten hold approximately 5.1%. Sequencing was done on a sample of PBMCs. The receptors come from a male donor in good health and CMV-seronegative.

The rearrangement links TRBV7-8 to TRBJ1-5; 7 nucleotides agree with TRBD1. Trimming removed 4 bases from V and 8 bases from J; junction bases left unmatched: 11. This CDR3 spans 15 amino acids. In germline, CDR1 is SGHVS, CDR2 FQNEAQ. CDR3 protein: CASSSGQAVLEPQHF. As DNA, the CDR3 is TGTGCCAGCAGCTCCGGACAGGCCGTCTTGGAGCCCCAGCATTTT.

The rearrangement joins TRBV7-9 to TRBJ1-2; D is unclear. Germline V lookup: CDR1 SEHNR, CDR2 FQNEAQ (reference sequence). Trimming pared 4 bases from V and 8 bases from J, leaving 11 bases between. This CDR3 contains 12 residues. The CDR3 DNA follows: TGTGCCAGCAGCTGGGAGGAGTTGGGCTACACCTTC. Translating it yields CASSWEELGYTF.

This clone showed up just a few times. V and J are TRBV28 and TRBJ1-5; weak D call: TRBD1 (6 bases). CDR1 and CDR2 from the germline V gene are MDHEN and SYDVKM. Deletions cut 6 bases from V and 5 bases from J, with 11 bases between. The CDR3 is made up of 13 amino acids. CDR3 loop: CASRTDRYQPQHF. The CDR3 DNA reads as TGTGCCAGCAGAACTGACAGGTATCAGCCCCAGCATTTT. The full variable domain, its missing parts supplied by reference TRBV28 and TRBJ1-5, is DVKVTQSSRYLVKRTGEKVFLECVQDMDHENMFWYRQDPGLGLRLIYFSYDVKMKEKGDIPEGYSVSREKKERFSLILESASTNQTSMYLCASRTDRYQPQHFGDGTRLSIL.

This sequence joins TRBV18 and TRBJ2-7; 11 nucleotides align to TRBD1. This CDR3 contains 14 residues. From germline, CDR1 is KGHSH and CDR2 LQKENI. V lost 4 bases, J lost 3 bases, and 2 bases stayed unmatched. Here the CDR3 reads CASSQGTGGYEQYF. In DNA form, the CDR3 reads TGTGCCAGCTCACAGGGGACAGGGGGCTACGAGCAGTACTTC.

A remark on this clone: The same CDR3 can be traced to other DNA sequences in this sample. DNA for the CDR3: TGTGCCAGCACCAAGGACAGGGGCTATTACGAGCAGTACTTC. Translation: CASTKDRGYYEQYF. The chain links TRBV28 to TRBJ2-7; 9 bases map to TRBD1. The CDR3 has 14 amino acids. The J segment lost 4 bases and the V segment lost 7 bases, leaving 8 bases of the junction unmatched. CDR1 and CDR2 from the germline V gene are MDHEN and SYDVKM.

This clone was recorded once. As DNA, the CDR3 is TGCGCCAGCAGCTCCTACAGGGGTGAGCAGTACTTC. Protein: CASSSYRGEQYF. The J gene is TRBJ2-7, the V gene TRBV5-1, with TRBD1 identical over 7 bases. Trimming took 3 bases from V and 7 from J; bases not matched to a gene: 4. This CDR3 contains 12 residues. Germline V gene sequence: CDR1 SGHRS, CDR2 YFSETQ.

J is TRBJ1-4 and V is TRBV28; tentative D call: TRBD1 (5 bases). The V gene lost 3 bases and the J gene lost 9 bases, with 17 bases spanning the gap. The CDR3 is 15 residues long. Germline V CDR1 and CDR2: MDHEN, SYDVKM. The CDR3 nucleotides are TGTGCCAGCAGTTTGAACGGCAGGGTAATGAAAAAACTGTTTTTT. Translating it yields CASSLNGRVMKKLFF.

This clone was counted between two and nine times. V usage is TRBV11-2 and J usage is TRBJ1-2, with a weak D call TRBD1 (6 bases). The germline gives CDR1 SGHAT, CDR2 FQNNGV. V was pared by 5 bases and J by 4 bases, with 29 bases between. CDR3 length equals 19 residues. Here the CDR3 reads CASSTPRQDQTSLSYGYTF. CDR3 bases: TGTGCCAGCAGCACCCCGAGACAGGACCAAACATCCTTGAGCTATGGCTACACCTTC. Full variable domain (outside the CDR3, taken from reference TRBV11-2 and TRBJ1-2): EAGVAQSPRYKIIEKRQSVAFWCNPISGHATLYWYQQILGQGPKLLIQFQNNGVVDDSQLPKDRFSAERLKGVDSTLKIQPAKLEDSAVYLCASSTPRQDQTSLSYGYTFGSGTRLTVV.

This sequence joins TRBV7-9 and TRBJ2-4; D not certain. The germline V and J ends were trimmed by 5 bases and 7 bases, with 12 bases remaining between them. From germline, CDR1 is SEHNR and CDR2 FQNEAQ (reference sequence). CDR3 length equals 13 residues. The CDR3 DNA follows: TGTGCCAGCAGCCCCGTGGCCGGGAACATTCAGTACTTC. This translates into CASSPVAGNIQYF.

This clone appeared a few times. The chain has TRBV7-3 and TRBJ2-1; 8 bases line up with TRBD2. Trimming cost V 5 bases and J 4 bases; bases outside gene matches: 13. CDR1 is SGHTA, CDR2 FQGTGA, per germline. The CDR3 length is 17 residues. The CDR3 DNA follows: TGTGCCAGCAGCCCGCTGGCGGGGGGCCGGCTTTACAATGAGCAGTTCTTC. This sequence encodes CASSPLAGGRLYNEQFF.

The chain is built from TRBV5-1 and TRBJ2-1; D may be TRBD2 (7 bases). V was clipped by 3 bases and J by 6 bases, with 19 bases between them. Per germline, CDR1 SGHRS and CDR2 YFSETQ. The CDR3 runs to 16 residues. The CDR3 coding sequence is TGCGCCAGCAGCTCCGAGGGGGGGCCCTCGTTCAATGAGCAGTTCTTC. It codes for CASSSEGGPSFNEQFF.

In its sample, this clone was seen once. The rearrangement joins TRBV5-8 to TRBJ1-2; TRBD1 might be the D (5 bases). Per germline, CDR1 SGHTS and CDR2 YDEGEE. The CDR3 contains 14 residues. V was shortened by 2 bases and J by 0 bases, with 8 bases between the two germline ends. For the CDR3, the DNA is TGTGCCAGCAGCTTTACGACAGCTAACTATGGCTACACCTTC. Its protein is CASSFTTANYGYTF.

V is TRBV20-1 and J is TRBJ1-1; D ambiguous. The germline gives CDR1 DFQATT, CDR2 SNEGSKA (reference sequence). The CDR3 length is 11 residues. CDR3 in amino acids: CRSSGNTEAFF. In DNA, the CDR3 is TGCAGGTCGTCCGGGAACACTGAAGCTTTCTTT.

This clone was counted between two and nine times. One junction end does not reproduce the germline sequence, and a read error may be involved. The chain combines TRBV5-6 with TRBJ1-1; tentative D call: TRBD1 (5 bases). CDR3 length: 15 residues. The germline gives CDR1 SGHDT, CDR2 YYEEEE. This chain's CDR3 is CAGSPWPGSSTEAFF. The DNA of the CDR3 is TGTGCCGGCAGCCCCTGGCCAGGGTCCTCGACTGAAGCTTTCTTT.

The table lists this clone with a few counts. The V gene is TRBV18, the J gene TRBJ2-7; perhaps TRBD1 as D (6 bases). The V end lost 4 bases, the J end lost 3 bases, and 10 bases lay between the germline ends. CDR1 and CDR2 (germline): KGHSH, LQKENI. CDR3 length equals 13 residues. CDR3 in amino acids: CASSLGHYYEQYF. In nucleotides, the CDR3 is TGTGCCAGCTCACTGGGACACTACTACGAGCAGTACTTC.

The genes are TRBV19 and TRBJ1-1; TRBD1 aligns across 7 bases. J gave up 3 bases and V 5 bases, and 12 bases lay outside the gene matches. This CDR3 region has 16 residues. The germline V gene encodes CDR1 LNHDA and CDR2 SQIVND (reference sequence). CDR3 bases: TGTGCCAGTAGTTCGACAGGGTTTATTGGGGACACTGAAGCTTTCTTT. This codes for CASSSTGFIGDTEAFF.

This sequence joins TRBV5-1 and TRBJ2-1; TRBD1 agrees at 9 bases. Unmatched junction bases numbered 8, after V lost 4 bases and J lost 6 bases. The germline V gene has CDR1 SGHRS and CDR2 YFSETQ. The CDR3 is 15 amino acids. As DNA, the CDR3 is TGCGCCAGCAGCACTGGACAGGGGACGTTCAATGAGCAGTTCTTC. It yields the protein CASSTGQGTFNEQFF.

V and J are TRBV11-2 and TRBJ1-1; 7 bases are a match to TRBD1. The CDR3 runs to 15 residues. In germline, CDR1 is SGHAT, CDR2 FQNNGV. J gave up 4 bases and V 5 bases, and 10 bases lay outside the gene matches. Here the CDR3 reads CASSTGAGGSTEAFF. In DNA form, the CDR3 reads TGTGCCAGCAGCACAGGGGCGGGTGGTAGCACTGAAGCTTTCTTT.

V is TRBV7-9 and J is TRBJ1-2; D ambiguous. The germline V and J ends were trimmed by 3 bases and 7 bases, with 9 bases remaining between them. The CDR3 covers 12 residues. Germline values: CDR1 SEHNR, CDR2 FQNEAQ (reference sequence). The CDR3 DNA sequence: TGTGCCAGCAGCTTTATGGGAGCTGGCTACACCTTC. This translates into CASSFMGAGYTF.

The chain has TRBV7-6 and TRBJ2-1, with D perhaps matching TRBD2 (7 bases). Trimming cost V 1 base and J 3 bases, with 16 bases left between them. The CDR3 is 17 residues long. Germline CDR1 SGHVS, CDR2 FNYEAQ. Here the CDR3 DNA reads TGTGCCAGCAGCTTAGTCGAGGGGGGGCCCATCTACAATGAGCAGTTCTTC. Its protein is CASSLVEGGPIYNEQFF. Variable domain in full (rest from reference TRBV7-6 and TRBJ2-1): GAGVSQSPRYKVTKRGQDVALRCDPISGHVSLYWYRQALGQGPEFLTYFNYEAQQDKSGLPNDRFSAERPEGSISTLTIQRTEQRDSAMYRCASSLVEGGPIYNEQFFGPGTRLTVL.

The chain joins TRBV9 to TRBJ1-2; D is perhaps TRBD1 (5 bases). The CDR3 has 13 amino acids. The V gene lost 4 bases and the J gene lost 3 bases, with 10 bases spanning the gap. The germline CDR1 and CDR2 sequences are SGDLS and YYNGEE. In DNA, the CDR3 is TGTGCCAGCAGCCCCCCAGGGTACTATGGCTACACCTTC. Protein: CASSPPGYYGYTF.